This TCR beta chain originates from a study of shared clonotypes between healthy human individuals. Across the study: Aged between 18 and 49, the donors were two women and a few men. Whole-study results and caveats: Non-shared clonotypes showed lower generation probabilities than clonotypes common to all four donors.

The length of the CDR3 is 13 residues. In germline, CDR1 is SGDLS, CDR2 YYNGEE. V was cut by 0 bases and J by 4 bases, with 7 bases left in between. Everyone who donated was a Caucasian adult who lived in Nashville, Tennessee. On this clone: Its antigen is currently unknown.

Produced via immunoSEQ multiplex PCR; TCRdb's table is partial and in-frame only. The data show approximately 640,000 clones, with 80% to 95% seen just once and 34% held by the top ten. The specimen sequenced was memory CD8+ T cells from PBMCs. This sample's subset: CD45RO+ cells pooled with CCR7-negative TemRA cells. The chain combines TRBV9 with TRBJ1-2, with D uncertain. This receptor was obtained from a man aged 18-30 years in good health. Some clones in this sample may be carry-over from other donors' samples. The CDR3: CASSVEGVYGYTF. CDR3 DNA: TGTGCCAGCAGCGTAGAGGGCGTCTATGGCTACACCTTC.